Below, 32 T cell receptor beta chains from the same sample are listed, as sequenced in a study of spatial heterogeneity in lung cancer. TCRdb re-derived calls from the 5' RACE reads in MiXCR, one entry per CDR3 protein. Of over 14,000 distinct CDR3 sequences listed, approximately 7.4% are singletons. Study outcomes and limitations: How many expanded intratumoral alpha and beta TCRs were present tracked the tumor mutation count, which was a count of nonsynonymous mutations.

No cognate antigen is known for these TCRs. The sample's time point: sample taken at primary tumor resection. The material sequenced was lung tumor tissue, taken at surgery. These receptor sequences come from a male donor with early-stage non-small cell lung cancer.

Only a few counts were recorded for this clonotype. The chain is built from TRBV20-1 and TRBJ2-3; TRBD1 agrees at 9 bases. The CDR3 has 15 residues. Trimming removed 3 bases from V and 5 bases from J; junction bases left unmatched: 9. CDR1 DFQATT and CDR2 SNEGSKA come from the germline V gene (reference sequence). DNA for the CDR3: TGCAGTGCTAGCTCAACAGGGGGCAGTGAAGATACGCAGTATTTT. Its protein is CSASSTGGSEDTQYF.

V usage is TRBV4-3 and J usage is TRBJ1-2, with D perhaps matching TRBD1 (6 bases). Germline-derived CDR1 and CDR2 are LGHNA and YSLEER. CDR3 length: 16 residues. Trimming removed 1 base at V and 3 bases at J, with 15 bases between. The CDR3 region is CASSQVWGLYDYGYTF. The DNA for the CDR3 is TGCGCCAGCAGCCAAGTGTGGGGGCTTTACGACTATGGCTACACCTTC.

This clonotype appeared many times. The rearrangement uses TRBV9 and TRBJ2-2, with 9 nucleotides matching TRBD2. Germline CDR1 SGDLS, CDR2 YYNGEE. J lost 1 base, V lost 5 bases, and 6 bases had no gene match. This CDR3 has 16 residues. CDR3 bases: TGTGCCAGCAGTCGTAGCGGGGGCTGGAACACCGGGGAGCTGTTTTTT. Protein sequence: CASSRSGGWNTGELFF.

This clonotype was counted only a few times. The CDR3 sequence is CSAYLAGVPYNEQFF. In DNA, the CDR3 is TGCAGCGCCTACCTAGCGGGGGTTCCCTACAATGAGCAGTTCTTC. V is TRBV29-1 and J is TRBJ2-1; 10 bases are shared with TRBD2. V trimming: 7 bases; J trimming: 2 bases; junction bases outside the gene matches: 8. The CDR3 length is 15 residues. Germline CDR1 reads SQVTM; CDR2 reads ANQGSEA.

The sample holds many counts of this clonotype. The rearrangement uses TRBV20-1 and TRBJ2-1, with 8 nucleotides matching TRBD1. CDR3 length: 14 amino acids. The V and J ends lost 0 bases and 8 bases, in that order; junction bases with no gene match: 6. CDR1 is DFQATT and CDR2 is SNEGSKA in the germline V gene (reference sequence). The DNA for the CDR3 is TGCAGTGCTAGAGATTTCAACAGGGGGGATGAGCAGTTCTTC. Translated: CSARDFNRGDEQFF.

This clonotype was detected only a few times. The V gene is TRBV6-2 or TRBV6-3, the J gene TRBJ1-2; D ambiguous. This CDR3 has 14 amino acids. V dropped 3 bases and J dropped 2 bases, with 10 bases sitting between them. CDR1 is MNHEY, CDR2 SVGEGT, per germline. CDR3 loop: CASSYGTANYGYTF. CDR3 DNA: TGTGCCAGCAGTTATGGAACAGCCAACTATGGCTACACCTTC.

This clonotype came up many times. The chain employs TRBV5-1 and TRBJ1-5; 10 bases are shared with TRBD1. The CDR3 consists of 14 residues. Losses at the gene ends were 5 bases for V and 11 bases for J; bases not matched to a gene: 10. Germline values: CDR1 SGHRS, CDR2 YFSETQ. The CDR3 region is CASSSGTGDLSQHF. CDR3 DNA: TGCGCCAGCAGTAGCGGGACAGGGGACCTGTCCCAGCATTTT.

This clonotype has at least ten counts. V and J are TRBV5-1 and TRBJ2-7; D not resolved. Trimming stripped 0 bases from V and 2 bases from J, with 6 bases between. The CDR3 is 13 residues long. Germline lookup yields CDR1 SGHRS and CDR2 YFSETQ. The CDR3 spells CASSLDRTYEQYF. In DNA, the CDR3 is TGCGCCAGCAGCTTGGACAGAACCTACGAGCAGTACTTC. Together with reference TRBV5-1 and TRBJ2-7, the CDR3 gives the full variable domain: KAGVTQTPRYLIKTRGQQVTLSCSPISGHRSVSWYQQTPGQGLQFLFEYFSETQRNKGNFPGRFSGRQFSNSRSEMNVSTLELGDSALYLCASSLDRTYEQYFGPGTRLTVT.

This chain joins TRBV7-9 and TRBJ2-1; D gene uncertain. Per germline, CDR1 SEHNR and CDR2 FQNEAQ (reference sequence). V shed 3 bases and J shed 9 bases, with 6 bases lying between them. The CDR3 is made up of 11 amino acids. The CDR3 reads CASSFVVEQFF. The CDR3 DNA sequence: TGTGCCAGCAGCTTCGTGGTTGAGCAGTTCTTC.

This clonotype was picked up many times. The rearrangement uses TRBV5-8 and TRBJ1-4; D not certain. Germline CDR1 SGHTS, CDR2 YDEGEE. The CDR3 is 11 amino acids. The ends were cut back, 4 bases at V and 8 bases at J, with 6 bases in the middle. The CDR3 region has the DNA TGTGCCAGCAGCCTGAGGGAAAAACTGTTTTTT. Amino acid sequence: CASSLREKLFF.

This clonotype was counted a single time. The chain carries TRBV6-2 or TRBV6-3 and TRBJ2-7; 14 nucleotides match TRBD2. Germline CDR1 MNHEY, CDR2 SVGEGT. The junction had 8 bases not matched to a gene; V was cut back by 0 bases and J by 1 base. There are 19 residues in the CDR3. The CDR3 loop is CASSYSTSGRAVRSYEQYF. The CDR3 DNA reads TGTGCCAGCAGTTACTCGACTAGCGGGAGGGCCGTGAGGTCCTACGAGCAGTACTTC.

A note on this clonotype: It may be a read error: a sequence one base away is much more abundant. The chain uses TRBV4-1 and TRBJ1-1; the D gene is possibly TRBD1 (6 bases). The CDR3 runs to 14 residues. V was pared by 2 bases and J by 6 bases, with 13 bases between. Looked up from germline, CDR1 is MGHRA and CDR2 is YSYEKL. Written as DNA, the CDR3 is TGCGCCAGCAGCCAAACCGGGACATTGGCTGAAGCTTTCTTT. Protein product: CASSQTGTLAEAFF.

Points on this clonotype: Mismatch with germline at one junction end may stem from a read error. This chain joins TRBV6-6 and TRBJ2-4; TRBD1 agrees at 7 bases. Looked up from germline, CDR1 is MNHNY and CDR2 is SVGAGI (reference sequence). This CDR3 comprises 13 residues. CDR3 residues: CAGSWGQKNIQYF. For the CDR3, the DNA is TGTGCCGGCAGTTGGGGACAGAAAAACATTCAGTACTTC.

J is TRBJ2-7 and V is TRBV20-1; a possible D gene is TRBD1 (5 bases). The V and J ends lost 3 bases and 6 bases respectively, with 15 bases between them. The CDR3 length is 13 residues. In germline, CDR1 is DFQATT, CDR2 SNEGSKA (reference sequence). The CDR3, as DNA: TGCAGTGCTAGTAAGCAGGGTCCTCGCGAGCAGTACTTC. It encodes CSASKQGPREQYF.

This clonotype appeared many times. This sequence joins TRBV12-5 and TRBJ2-3, with TRBD2 matching over 10 bases. Germline V gene sequence: CDR1 LGHNT, CDR2 FRNRAP. The CDR3 spans 18 residues. The V and J ends lost 0 bases and 1 base, in that order; junction bases with no gene match: 7. In DNA form, the CDR3 reads TGTGCTAGTGGTTTGGTACTCGACGGGACTAGCGGCACAGATACGCAGTATTTT. Its translation: CASGLVLDGTSGTDTQYF.

This clonotype was seen many times. The J gene is TRBJ2-7, the V gene TRBV4-2, with D unresolved. Trimming removed 6 bases from V and 0 bases from J, with 9 bases in between. The germline CDR1 and CDR2 sequences are LGHNA and YNFKEQ. The CDR3 contains 13 residues. The CDR3 DNA is TGTGCCAGCAGTGCTGAGCTCTCCTACGAGCAGTACTTC. This sequence encodes CASSAELSYEQYF.

This clonotype was picked up many times. This chain links TRBV7-8 with TRBJ2-5, with 7 bases fitting TRBD2. The V gene end was trimmed by 10 bases and the J gene end by 7 bases; junction bases not matched to a gene: 15. The CDR3 is 14 amino acids. CDR1 and CDR2 from the germline V gene are SGHVS and FQNEAQ. Here the CDR3 reads CATPGEGGGGTQYF. CDR3 bases: TGTGCCACCCCTGGAGAGGGTGGGGGGGGGACCCAGTACTTC. The full variable domain, completed using reference TRBV7-8 and TRBJ2-5, is GAGVSQSPRYKVAKRGQDVALRCDPISGHVSLFWYQQALGQGPEFLTYFQNEAQLDKSGLPSDRFFAERPEGSVSTLKIQRTQQEDSAVYLCATPGEGGGGTQYFGPGTRLLVL.

This clonotype has ten or more counts. The rearrangement uses TRBV12-3 or TRBV12-4 and TRBJ1-1; 7 bases match TRBD1. The CDR3 covers 15 residues. V gave up 5 bases and J gave up 1 base; unmatched junction bases: 7. In DNA form, the CDR3 reads TGTGCCAGCAGTCCTACAGGGGCGAGGAACACTGAAGCTTTCTTT. Amino acid sequence: CASSPTGARNTEAFF.

The gene calls are TRBV2 and TRBJ2-5; TRBD1 aligns across 11 bases. The germline CDR1 and CDR2 sequences are SNHLY and FYNNEI. This CDR3 contains 12 residues. CDR3 sequence reads: CARGTGGETQYF. CDR3 DNA: TGTGCGCGAGGGACAGGGGGAGAGACCCAGTACTTC.

This clonotype was detected ten times or more. The rearrangement uses TRBV6-1 and TRBJ1-2, with a weak D call TRBD1 (5 bases). The CDR3 runs to 13 residues. The germline V gene encodes CDR1 MNHNS and CDR2 SASEGT. V lost 3 bases to trimming and J lost 4 bases, with 9 bases between them. CDR3: CASSDGRVYGYTF. In DNA, the CDR3 is TGTGCCAGCAGTGATGGCAGGGTCTATGGCTACACCTTC.

This clonotype was counted ten times or more. V is TRBV5-1 and J is TRBJ1-5; the D gene is possibly TRBD1 (5 bases). The CDR3 is 15 residues long. V was pared by 0 bases and J by 0 bases, with 7 bases between. The V gene's germline CDR1 is SGHRS and CDR2 YFSETQ. CDR3 in amino acids: CASSLGQNSNQPQHF. The CDR3 bases are TGCGCCAGCAGCTTGGGACAGAATAGCAATCAGCCCCAGCATTTT.

Many counts were recorded for this clonotype. The J gene is TRBJ2-3, the V gene TRBV9; 7 nucleotides agree with TRBD2. The V gene's germline CDR1 is SGDLS and CDR2 YYNGEE. The V and J ends lost 3 bases and 4 bases, in that order; junction bases with no gene match: 8. The CDR3 loop spans 15 amino acids. The CDR3 DNA reads as TGTGCCAGCAGCGCCTCGTGGGAGGGTTCAGATACGCAGTATTTT. Translation gives CASSASWEGSDTQYF. Full variable domain (missing parts from reference TRBV9 and TRBJ2-3): DSGVTQTPKHLITATGQRVTLRCSPRSGDLSVYWYQQSLDQGLQFLIQYYNGEERAKGNILERFSAQQFPDLHSELNLSSLELGDSALYFCASSASWEGSDTQYFGPGTRLTVL.

There are many counts of this clonotype. The rearrangement uses TRBV6-5 and TRBJ1-2; D remains unclear. Germline V gene lookup returns CDR1 MNHEY and CDR2 SVGAGI. V was trimmed by 0 bases and J by 4 bases, leaving 15 bases between them. The CDR3 has 16 amino acids. The CDR3: CASSYSIGALSYGYTF. CDR3 nucleotide sequence: TGTGCCAGCAGTTACTCGATTGGAGCCTTAAGCTATGGCTACACCTTC.

CDR3 in DNA: TGTGCCAGCAGCTCTAGGCCGGGACTTAGATACAATGAGCAGTTCTTC. Amino acid sequence: CASSSRPGLRYNEQFF. The rearrangement links TRBV11-1 to TRBJ2-1; D is perhaps TRBD2 (6 bases). Trimming shortened V by 4 bases and J by 4 bases, and 17 bases separated the two germline ends. The germline V gene has CDR1 SGHAT and CDR2 FQDESV (reference sequence). The CDR3 extends over 16 amino acids.

V and J are TRBV6-6 and TRBJ2-1, with TRBD1 matching 9 bases. The J segment lost 7 bases and the V segment lost 2 bases, leaving 6 bases of the junction unmatched. Germline loops: CDR1 MNHNY, CDR2 SVGAGI (reference sequence). The CDR3 contains 15 residues. The CDR3 spells CASSYVDRGKNEQFF. The CDR3 bases are TGTGCCAGCAGTTACGTGGACAGGGGAAAGAATGAGCAGTTCTTC.

This clonotype was detected a few times. This chain uses TRBV6-5 with TRBJ1-1; weak D call: TRBD1 (6 bases). Per germline, CDR1 MNHEY and CDR2 SVGAGI. V lost 9 bases and J 0 bases, leaving 20 bases between the germline ends. This CDR3 comprises 16 residues. Here the CDR3 DNA reads TGTGCCAGTCAAGGCCGGGACATATACTTGAACACTGAAGCTTTCTTT. Amino acid sequence: CASQGRDIYLNTEAFF.

There are many counts of this clonotype. The chain carries TRBV18 and TRBJ1-5; D unresolved. The CDR3 extends over 13 amino acids. Germline-derived CDR1 and CDR2 are KGHSH and LQKENI. Trimming shortened V by 5 bases and J by 4 bases, and 9 bases separated the two germline ends. The DNA for the CDR3 is TGTGCCAGCTCATTACAGCGGAATCAGCCCCAGCATTTT. This sequence encodes CASSLQRNQPQHF.

This chain joins TRBV30 and TRBJ1-5; maybe TRBD1 (5 bases). The germline V and J ends were trimmed by 1 base and 5 bases, with 9 bases remaining between them. The length of the CDR3 is 13 residues. Germline values: CDR1 GTSNPN, CDR2 SVGIG (reference sequence). In nucleotides, the CDR3 is TGTGCCTGGAGTGGGACAAGAGATCAGCCCCAGCATTTT. Its protein is CAWSGTRDQPQHF.

This chain connects TRBV11-3 to TRBJ2-1; 8 bases agree with TRBD2. CDR3 length: 14 residues. V shed 0 bases, J shed 12 bases, and the junction held 7 bases outside the gene matches. Per germline, CDR1 SGHNT and CDR2 YENEEA. The CDR3 loop reads CASSLEGRAGVQFF. DNA of the CDR3: TGTGCCAGCAGCTTAGAAGGGCGAGCGGGAGTGCAGTTCTTC.

This clonotype has ten or more counts. V gene TRBV6-5 combines with J gene TRBJ1-1; D unresolved. The CDR3 has 14 residues. Germline assignment: CDR1 MNHEY and CDR2 SVGAGI. Trimming removed 0 bases at V and 1 base at J, with 6 bases between. In nucleotides, the CDR3 is TGTGCCAGCAGTTACTCGCGTGGGAACACTGAAGCTTTCTTT. Encoded protein: CASSYSRGNTEAFF.

In this sample, this clonotype turned up a few times. This sequence joins TRBV9 and TRBJ2-1; 15 nucleotides match TRBD2. V was clipped by 3 bases and J by 6 bases; unmatched bases: 7. The CDR3 totals 17 residues. The germline V gene has CDR1 SGDLS and CDR2 YYNGEE. CDR3 sequence (DNA): TGTGCCAGCAGCGCCCGGACTAGCGGGGGGGCCAGCAATGAGCAGTTCTTC. It specifies CASSARTSGGASNEQFF. The full variable domain, rest sourced from reference TRBV9 and TRBJ2-1, is DSGVTQTPKHLITATGQRVTLRCSPRSGDLSVYWYQQSLDQGLQFLIQYYNGEERAKGNILERFSAQQFPDLHSELNLSSLELGDSALYFCASSARTSGGASNEQFFGPGTRLTVL.

This clonotype was seen many times. This chain joins TRBV6-5 and TRBJ1-1; TRBD1 matches at 8 bases. After removal of 6 bases from V and 0 bases from J, the junction contained 3 bases not matched to a gene. Germline V gene data show CDR1 as MNHEY and CDR2 as SVGAGI. The CDR3 length is 14 residues. In nucleotides, the CDR3 is TGTGCCAGCAGGAACAGGGGGGTGAACACTGAAGCTTTCTTT. Its protein is CASRNRGVNTEAFF.